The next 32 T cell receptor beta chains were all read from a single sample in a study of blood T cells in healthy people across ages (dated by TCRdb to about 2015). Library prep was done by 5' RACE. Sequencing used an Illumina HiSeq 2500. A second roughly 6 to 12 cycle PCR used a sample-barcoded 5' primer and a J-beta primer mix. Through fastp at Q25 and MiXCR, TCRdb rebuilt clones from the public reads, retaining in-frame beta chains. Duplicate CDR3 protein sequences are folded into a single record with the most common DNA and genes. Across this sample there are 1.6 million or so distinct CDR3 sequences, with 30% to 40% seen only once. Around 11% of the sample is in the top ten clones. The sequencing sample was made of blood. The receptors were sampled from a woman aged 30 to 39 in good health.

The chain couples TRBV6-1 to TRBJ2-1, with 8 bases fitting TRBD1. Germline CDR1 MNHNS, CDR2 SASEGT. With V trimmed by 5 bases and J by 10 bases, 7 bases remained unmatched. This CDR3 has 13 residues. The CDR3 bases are TGTGCCAGCAGTAATACAGGGGGTCTCGAGCAGTTCTTC. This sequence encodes CASSNTGGLEQFF.

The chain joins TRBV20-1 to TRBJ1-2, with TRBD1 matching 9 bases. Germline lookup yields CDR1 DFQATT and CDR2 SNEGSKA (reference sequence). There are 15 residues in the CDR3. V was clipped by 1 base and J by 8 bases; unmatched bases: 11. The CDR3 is CSARGAGQGSGGYTF. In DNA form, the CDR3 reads TGCAGTGCTAGAGGGGCCGGACAGGGGTCAGGGGGCTACACCTTC.

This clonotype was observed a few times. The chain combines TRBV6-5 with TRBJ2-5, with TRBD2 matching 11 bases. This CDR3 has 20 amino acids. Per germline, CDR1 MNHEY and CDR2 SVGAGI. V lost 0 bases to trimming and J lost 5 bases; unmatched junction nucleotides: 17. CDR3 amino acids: CASSYSRLAGRATSGETQYF. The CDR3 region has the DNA TGTGCCAGCAGTTACTCGAGACTAGCGGGGCGGGCCACCTCCGGGGAGACCCAGTACTTC.

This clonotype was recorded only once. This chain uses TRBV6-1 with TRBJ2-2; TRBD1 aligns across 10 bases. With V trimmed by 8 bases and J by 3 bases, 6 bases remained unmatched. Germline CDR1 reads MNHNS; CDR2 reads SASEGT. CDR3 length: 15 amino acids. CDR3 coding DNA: TGTGCCAGCTCCGGACAGGGGGTGGACACCGGGGAGCTGTTTTTT. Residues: CASSGQGVDTGELFF.

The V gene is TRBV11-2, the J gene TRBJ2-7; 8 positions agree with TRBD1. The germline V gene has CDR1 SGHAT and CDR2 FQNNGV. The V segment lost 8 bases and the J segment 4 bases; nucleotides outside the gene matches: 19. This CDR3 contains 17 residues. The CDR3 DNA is TGTGCCAGCCGAGCCCAACATCCGGGACAGGAGTCGTACGAGCAGTACTTC. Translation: CASRAQHPGQESYEQYF.

As DNA, the CDR3 is TGTGCCAGCAGCTTAAGGAGGACAGATAATCAGCCCCAGCATTTT. Translating it yields CASSLRRTDNQPQHF. This sequence joins TRBV13 and TRBJ1-5, with a possible D match to TRBD1 (6 bases). The CDR3 totals 15 residues. Trimming left V 2 bases short and J 4 bases short, with 12 bases between. Looked up from germline, CDR1 is PRHDT and CDR2 is FYEKMQ (reference sequence). Drawing the rest from reference TRBV13 and TRBJ1-5, the complete variable domain is AAGVIQSPRHLIKEKRETATLKCYPIPRHDTVYWYQQGPGQDPQFLISFYEKMQSDKGSIPDRFSAQQFSDYHSELNMSSLELGDSALYFCASSLRRTDNQPQHFGDGTRLSIL.

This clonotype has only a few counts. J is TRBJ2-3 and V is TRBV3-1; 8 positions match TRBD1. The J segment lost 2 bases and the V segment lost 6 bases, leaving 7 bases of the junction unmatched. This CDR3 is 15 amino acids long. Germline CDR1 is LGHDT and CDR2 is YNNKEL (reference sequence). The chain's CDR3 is CASRRTGMDTDTQYF. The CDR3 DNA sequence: TGTGCCAGCAGGCGGACAGGGATGGACACAGATACGCAGTATTTT.

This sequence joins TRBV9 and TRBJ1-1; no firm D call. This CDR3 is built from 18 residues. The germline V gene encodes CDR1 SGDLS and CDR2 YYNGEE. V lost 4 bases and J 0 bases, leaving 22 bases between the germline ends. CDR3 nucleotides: TGTGCCAGCAGCCCCCAGGAGTCTCCGGCTATCATGAACACTGAAGCTTTCTTT. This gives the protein CASSPQESPAIMNTEAFF.

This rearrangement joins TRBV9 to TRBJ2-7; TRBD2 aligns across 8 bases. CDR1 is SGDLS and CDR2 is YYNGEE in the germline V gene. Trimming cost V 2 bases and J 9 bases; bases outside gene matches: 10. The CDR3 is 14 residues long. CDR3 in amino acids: CASSVSGVGYGQYF. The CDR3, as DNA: TGTGCCAGCAGCGTTAGCGGGGTCGGGTATGGGCAGTACTTC.

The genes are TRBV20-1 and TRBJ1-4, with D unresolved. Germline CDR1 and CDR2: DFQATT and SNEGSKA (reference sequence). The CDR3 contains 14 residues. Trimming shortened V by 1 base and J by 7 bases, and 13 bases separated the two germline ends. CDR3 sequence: CSARGRTTGEKLFF. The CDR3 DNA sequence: TGCAGTGCTAGAGGTAGGACTACCGGTGAAAAACTGTTTTTT.

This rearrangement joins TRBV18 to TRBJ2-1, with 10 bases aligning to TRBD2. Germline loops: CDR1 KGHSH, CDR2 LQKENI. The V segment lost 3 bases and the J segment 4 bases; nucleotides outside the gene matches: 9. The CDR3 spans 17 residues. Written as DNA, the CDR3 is TGTGCCAGCTCACCCCTAAAGCGGGGGGGCTCTTACAATGAGCAGTTCTTC. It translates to CASSPLKRGGSYNEQFF.

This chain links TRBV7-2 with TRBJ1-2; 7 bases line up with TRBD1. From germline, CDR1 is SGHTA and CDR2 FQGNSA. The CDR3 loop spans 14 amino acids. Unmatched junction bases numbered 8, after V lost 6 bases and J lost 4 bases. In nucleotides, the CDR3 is TGTGCCAGCAGTCCGTTAGGGGACAGCTATGGCTACACCTTC. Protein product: CASSPLGDSYGYTF.

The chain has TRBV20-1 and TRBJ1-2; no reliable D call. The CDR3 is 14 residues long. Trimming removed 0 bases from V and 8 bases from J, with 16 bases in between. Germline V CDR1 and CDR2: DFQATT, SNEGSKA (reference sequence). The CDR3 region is CSARDPNKTGGYTF. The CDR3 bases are TGCAGTGCTAGAGATCCTAACAAAACGGGCGGCTACACCTTC.

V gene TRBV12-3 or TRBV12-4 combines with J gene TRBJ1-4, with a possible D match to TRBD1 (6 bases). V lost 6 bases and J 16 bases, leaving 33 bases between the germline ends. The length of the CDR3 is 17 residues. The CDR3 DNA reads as TGTGCCAGCAGCCGAGGACAGTGGCGGGTATCTAATGAAAGACGGTTTTTT. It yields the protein CASSRGQWRVSNERRFF.

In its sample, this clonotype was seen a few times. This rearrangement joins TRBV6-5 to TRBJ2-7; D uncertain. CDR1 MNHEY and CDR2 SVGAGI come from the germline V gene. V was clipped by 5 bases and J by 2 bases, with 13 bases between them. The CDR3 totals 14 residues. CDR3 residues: CASSPPGSTYEQYF. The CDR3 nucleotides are TGTGCCAGCAGTCCCCCGGGCAGCACCTACGAGCAGTACTTC.

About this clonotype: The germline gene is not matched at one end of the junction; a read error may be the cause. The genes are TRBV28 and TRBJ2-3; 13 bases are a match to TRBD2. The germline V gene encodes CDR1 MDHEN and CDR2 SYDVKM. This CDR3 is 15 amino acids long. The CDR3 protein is CASSLLAGGTDAQYF. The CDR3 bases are TGTGCCAGCAGCTTACTAGCGGGGGGGACAGATGCGCAGTATTTT. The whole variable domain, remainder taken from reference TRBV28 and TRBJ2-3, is DVKVTQSSRYLVKRTGEKVFLECVQDMDHENMFWYRQDPGLGLRLIYFSYDVKMKEKGDIPEGYSVSREKKERFSLILESASTNQTSMYLCASSLLAGGTDAQYFGPGTRLTVL.

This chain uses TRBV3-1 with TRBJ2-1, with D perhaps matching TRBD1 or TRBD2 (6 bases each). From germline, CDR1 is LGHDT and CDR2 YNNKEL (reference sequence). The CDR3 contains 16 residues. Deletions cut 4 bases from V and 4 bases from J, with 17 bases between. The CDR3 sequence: CASSRERGVRYNEQFF. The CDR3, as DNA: TGTGCCAGCAGCCGAGAAAGGGGGGTTCGGTACAATGAGCAGTTCTTC.

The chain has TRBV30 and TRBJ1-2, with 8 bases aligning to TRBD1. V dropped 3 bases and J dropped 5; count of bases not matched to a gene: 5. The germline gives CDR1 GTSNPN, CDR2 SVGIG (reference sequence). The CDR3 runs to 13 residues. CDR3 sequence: CAWRDRAEYGYTF. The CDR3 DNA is TGTGCCTGGAGGGACAGGGCGGAGTATGGCTACACCTTC.

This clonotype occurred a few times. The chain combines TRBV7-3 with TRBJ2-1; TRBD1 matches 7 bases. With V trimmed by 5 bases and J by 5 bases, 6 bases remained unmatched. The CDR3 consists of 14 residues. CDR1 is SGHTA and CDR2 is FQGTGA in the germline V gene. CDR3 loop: CASSPGTEHNEQFF. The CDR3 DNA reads TGTGCCAGCAGCCCTGGGACAGAACACAATGAGCAGTTCTTC.

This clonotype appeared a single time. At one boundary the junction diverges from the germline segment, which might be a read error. The CDR3 sequence is CACSLAVSSNQPQHF. Written as DNA, the CDR3 is TGTGCCTGCAGCTTAGCGGTCAGTAGCAATCAGCCCCAGCATTTT. The chain joins TRBV7-2 to TRBJ1-5; D remains unclear. CDR1 and CDR2 (germline): SGHTA, FQGNSA. The CDR3 length is 15 residues.

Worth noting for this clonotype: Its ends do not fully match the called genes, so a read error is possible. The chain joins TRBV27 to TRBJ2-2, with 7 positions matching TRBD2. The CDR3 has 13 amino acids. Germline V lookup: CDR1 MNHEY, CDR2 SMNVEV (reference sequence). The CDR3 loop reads CASSLKRGGELFF. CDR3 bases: TGCGCCAGCAGTTTAAAGCGGGGCGGGGAGCTGTTTTTT.

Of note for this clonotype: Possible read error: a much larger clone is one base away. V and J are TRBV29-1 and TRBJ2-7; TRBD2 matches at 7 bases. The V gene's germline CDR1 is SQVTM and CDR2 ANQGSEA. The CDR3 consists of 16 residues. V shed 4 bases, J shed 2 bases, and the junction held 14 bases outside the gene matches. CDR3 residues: CSVAIMGEGPTYEQYF. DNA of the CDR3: TGCAGCGTTGCTATTATGGGGGAGGGCCCCACCTACGAGCAGTACTTC.

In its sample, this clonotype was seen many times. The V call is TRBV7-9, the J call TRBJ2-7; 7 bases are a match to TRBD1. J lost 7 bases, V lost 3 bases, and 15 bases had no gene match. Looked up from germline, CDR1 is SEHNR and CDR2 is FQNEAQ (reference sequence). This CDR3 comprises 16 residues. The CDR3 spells CASSFFNTRDRAEQYF. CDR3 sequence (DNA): TGTGCCAGCAGCTTTTTCAATACGAGAGACAGGGCGGAGCAGTACTTC.

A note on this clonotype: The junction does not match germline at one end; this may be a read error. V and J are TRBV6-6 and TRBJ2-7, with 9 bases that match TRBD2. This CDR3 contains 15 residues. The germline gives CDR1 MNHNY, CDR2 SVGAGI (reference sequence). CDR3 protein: CVSSYGLAGQYEQYF. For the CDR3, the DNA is TGTGTCAGCAGTTACGGGCTAGCGGGGCAATACGAGCAGTACTTC.

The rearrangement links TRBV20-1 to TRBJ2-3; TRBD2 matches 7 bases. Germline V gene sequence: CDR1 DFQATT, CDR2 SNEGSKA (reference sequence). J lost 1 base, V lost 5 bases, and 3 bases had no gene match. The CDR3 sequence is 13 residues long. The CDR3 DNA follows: TGCAGTGCTGTCACTAGCGGCACAGATACGCAGTATTTT. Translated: CSAVTSGTDTQYF.

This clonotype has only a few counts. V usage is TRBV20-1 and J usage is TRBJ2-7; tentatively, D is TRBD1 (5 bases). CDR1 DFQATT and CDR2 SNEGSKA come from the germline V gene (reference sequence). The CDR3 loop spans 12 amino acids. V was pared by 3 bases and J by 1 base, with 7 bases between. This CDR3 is CSASDRSYEQYF. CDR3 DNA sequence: TGCAGTGCTAGCGACAGATCCTACGAGCAGTACTTC.

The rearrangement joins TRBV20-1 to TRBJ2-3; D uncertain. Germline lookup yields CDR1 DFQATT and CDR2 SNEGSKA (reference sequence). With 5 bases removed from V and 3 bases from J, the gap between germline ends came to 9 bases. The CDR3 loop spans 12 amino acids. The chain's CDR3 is CSAWIGTDTQYF. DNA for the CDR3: TGCAGTGCTTGGATAGGGACAGATACGCAGTATTTT.

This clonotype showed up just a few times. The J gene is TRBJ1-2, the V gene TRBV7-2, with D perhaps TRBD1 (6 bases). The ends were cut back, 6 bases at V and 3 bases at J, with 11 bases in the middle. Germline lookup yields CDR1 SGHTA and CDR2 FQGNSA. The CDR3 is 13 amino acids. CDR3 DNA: TGTGCCAGCAGTACAGGGCCTTACTATGGCTACACCTTC. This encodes CASSTGPYYGYTF.

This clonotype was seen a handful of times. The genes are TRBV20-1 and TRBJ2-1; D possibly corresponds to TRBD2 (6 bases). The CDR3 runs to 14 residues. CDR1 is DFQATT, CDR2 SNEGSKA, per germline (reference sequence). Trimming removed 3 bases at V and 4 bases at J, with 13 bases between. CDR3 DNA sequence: TGCAGTGCTAGTAGCGGTGGGGTTTACAATGAGCAGTTCTTC. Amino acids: CSASSGGVYNEQFF.

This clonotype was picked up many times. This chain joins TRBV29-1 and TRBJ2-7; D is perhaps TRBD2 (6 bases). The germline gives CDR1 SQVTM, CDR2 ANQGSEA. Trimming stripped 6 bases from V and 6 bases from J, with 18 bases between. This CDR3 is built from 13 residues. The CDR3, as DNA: TGCAGCGTAAAGGGATTGGGAGGACGCGAGCAGTACTTC. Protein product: CSVKGLGGREQYF.

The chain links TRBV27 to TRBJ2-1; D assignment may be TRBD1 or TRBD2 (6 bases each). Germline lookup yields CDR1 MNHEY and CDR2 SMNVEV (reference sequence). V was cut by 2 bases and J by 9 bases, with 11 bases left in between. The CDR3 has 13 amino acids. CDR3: CASSLGGGAEQFF. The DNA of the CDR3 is TGTGCCAGCAGTTTAGGAGGGGGTGCTGAGCAGTTCTTC.

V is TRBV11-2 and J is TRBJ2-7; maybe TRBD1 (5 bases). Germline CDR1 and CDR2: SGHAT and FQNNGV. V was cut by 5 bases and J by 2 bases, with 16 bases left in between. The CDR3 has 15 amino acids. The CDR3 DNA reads TGTGCCAGCAGCAACGCCCCCAGGGCCGCCTACGAGCAGTACTTC. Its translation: CASSNAPRAAYEQYF.